This TCR beta chain was recorded in a study of blood T cell repertoires in COVID-19. Study-wide background: In each case, the material was cDNA or gDNA derived from T cells, B-cell-depleted T cells, or PBMCs.

Germline-derived CDR1 and CDR2 are KGHSY and FQNENV. The CDR3 loop spans 14 amino acids. V was pared by 3 bases and J by 4 bases, with 13 bases between. Authors' processing steps: Amplified reference gene primers provided the basis for estimating nucleated cell counts. The table came from immunoSEQ multiplex PCR; TCRdb's copy has only in-frame clones and leaves some out. V, J and clone size reflect that table, while D and trimming were determined from the DNA. The profile shows approximately 140,000 clones, over 70% of them singletons. This receptor was taken from a man over 45 in a cohort exposed to, infected with or recovered from COVID-19 (not recorded which). The source material was PBMCs or T cells enriched from blood (not recorded which). The chain has TRBV16 and TRBJ2-7; D may be TRBD2 (7 bases). The CDR3 is CASSHGTTGYEQYF. CDR3 DNA: TGTGCCAGCAGCCACGGGACTACAGGGTACGAGCAGTACTTC.